A single sample gave rise to the 13 T cell receptor beta chains below, sequenced in a study of cytomegalovirus exposure and HLA in healthy donors. Both 60 Vbeta primers and 13 Jbeta primers went into the PCR. The method was immunoSEQ multiplex PCR; TCRdb's version includes in-frame clones alone and lacks a portion of them. Here the sample spans fewer than 250,000 clones, more than 60% being singletons. The sample consisted of PBMCs. The receptor set was obtained from a woman in her twenties or thirties in good health and CMV-seropositive.

This chain uses TRBV6-5 with TRBJ1-6, with a tentative D call TRBD1 (6 bases). The V end lost 6 bases, the J end lost 10 bases, and 19 bases lay between the germline ends. Germline V CDR1 and CDR2: MNHEY, SVGAGI. This CDR3 has 15 residues. This chain's CDR3 is CASSLVQGIQSPLHF. The CDR3 coding sequence is TGTGCCAGCAGCCTCGTGCAGGGGATACAGTCACCCCTCCACTTT.

This clone showed up just once. CDR3 sequence (DNA): TGTGCCAGCAGCCTCATTCAGGGGGCCCCCACAGATACGCAGTATTTT. Translation: CASSLIQGAPTDTQYF. V gene TRBV7-9 combines with J gene TRBJ2-3, with 8 bases fitting TRBD1. The CDR3 spans 16 residues. Germline loops: CDR1 SEHNR, CDR2 FQNEAQ (reference sequence). V dropped 5 bases and J dropped 2; count of bases not matched to a gene: 9.

The CDR3 nucleotides are TGTGCCAGCAGCCCGCGGTTAGGCGAGCAGTACTTC. This translates into CASSPRLGEQYF. The chain uses TRBV6-5 and TRBJ2-7; D remains ambiguous. Germline V lookup: CDR1 MNHEY, CDR2 SVGAGI. With 6 bases removed from V and 6 bases from J, the gap between germline ends came to 12 bases. CDR3 length: 12 amino acids.

The rearrangement links TRBV28 to TRBJ2-7, with D perhaps matching TRBD2 (5 bases). The CDR3 covers 15 residues. The ends were cut back, 2 bases at V and 5 bases at J, with 16 bases in the middle. Per the germline V gene, CDR1 is MDHEN and CDR2 is SYDVKM. The CDR3, as DNA: TGTGCCAGCAGTTTAAGCGGCTCGACCCGCAACGAGCAGTACTTC. Protein product: CASSLSGSTRNEQYF.

This sequence joins TRBV30 and TRBJ2-3, with a tentative D call TRBD2 (6 bases). The CDR3 spans 13 residues. From germline, CDR1 is GTSNPN and CDR2 SVGIG (reference sequence). V was pared by 5 bases and J by 5 bases, with 14 bases between. CDR3 DNA: TGTGCCTGGGGTCCCGGGAGAGGAGATACGCAGTATTTT. Residues: CAWGPGRGDTQYF. The full variable domain, its missing parts supplied by reference TRBV30 and TRBJ2-3, is SQTIHQWPATLVQPVGSPLSLECTVEGTSNPNLYWYRQAAGRGLQLLFYSVGIGQISSEVPQNLSASRPQDRQFILSSKKLLLSDSGFYLCAWGPGRGDTQYFGPGTRLTVL.

CDR3: CASSLGDRGYQSGNEQFF. The CDR3, as DNA: TGTGCCAGCAGCTTAGGGGACAGGGGTTATCAATCCGGCAATGAGCAGTTCTTC. The V and J genes are TRBV13 and TRBJ2-1, with TRBD1 identical over 9 bases. This CDR3 is 18 amino acids long. V lost 0 bases, J lost 6 bases, and 12 bases stayed unmatched. Germline V gene sequence: CDR1 PRHDT, CDR2 FYEKMQ (reference sequence).

The chain carries TRBV7-9 and TRBJ1-4; 8 positions agree with TRBD1. J gave up 7 bases and V 4 bases, and 8 bases lay outside the gene matches. Germline V gene sequence: CDR1 SEHNR, CDR2 FQNEAQ (reference sequence). The CDR3 is 15 amino acids. The CDR3 protein is CASSSGQGKVEKLFF. CDR3 DNA sequence: TGTGCCAGCAGCTCCGGACAGGGCAAGGTTGAAAAACTGTTTTTT.

V is TRBV18 and J is TRBJ2-2, with 7 bases matching TRBD2. Germline loops: CDR1 KGHSH, CDR2 LQKENI. The CDR3 sequence is 17 residues long. J was trimmed by 3 bases and V by 4 bases; bases with no gene match: 11. Here the CDR3 reads CASSQRGRLADTGELFF. DNA for the CDR3: TGTGCCAGCTCACAGCGGGGTCGGTTAGCGGACACCGGGGAGCTGTTTTTT. The whole variable domain, remainder taken from reference TRBV18 and TRBJ2-2, is NAGVMQNPRHLVRRRGQEARLRCSPMKGHSHVYWYRQLPEEGLKFMVYLQKENIIDESGMPKERFSAEFPKEGPSILRIQQVVRGDSAAYFCASSQRGRLADTGELFFGEGSRLTVL.

The chain combines TRBV19 with TRBJ2-7; 11 bases are shared with TRBD1. The junction had 5 bases not matched to a gene; V was cut back by 1 base and J by 3 bases. This CDR3 region has 16 residues. The germline CDR1 and CDR2 sequences are LNHDA and SQIVND (reference sequence). CDR3 coding DNA: TGTGCCAGTAGTATAGGGACAGGGGGCACCTACTACGAGCAGTACTTC. Amino acid sequence: CASSIGTGGTYYEQYF.

The chain has TRBV5-6 and TRBJ2-5; 7 bases map to TRBD2. Germline V gives CDR1 SGHDT, CDR2 YYEEEE. The V segment lost 3 bases and the J segment 5 bases; nucleotides outside the gene matches: 7. This CDR3 has 14 residues. The CDR3 region is CASSWGRRGETQYF. For the CDR3, the DNA is TGTGCCAGCAGCTGGGGGAGGCGGGGGGAGACCCAGTACTTC. The full variable domain, its missing parts supplied by reference TRBV5-6 and TRBJ2-5, is DAGVTQSPTHLIKTRGQQVTLRCSPKSGHDTVSWYQQALGQGPQFIFQYYEEEERQRGNFPDRFSGHQFPNYSSELNVNALLLGDSALYLCASSWGRRGETQYFGPGTRLLVL.

The chain links TRBV2 to TRBJ1-1; perhaps TRBD1 as D (5 bases). Between the trimmed V and J ends, which lost 9 bases and 2 bases, there was a span of 13 bases. CDR3 length equals 13 residues. Germline CDR1 and CDR2: SNHLY and FYNNEI. The CDR3 DNA reads TGTGCCAGACTATCTGACAGCAACACTGAAGCTTTCTTT. Translated: CARLSDSNTEAFF. Full variable domain (missing parts from reference TRBV2 and TRBJ1-1): EPEVTQTPSHQVTQMGQEVILRCVPISNHLYFYWYRQILGQKVEFLVSFYNNEISEKSEIFDDQFSVERPDGSNFTLKIRSTKLEDSAMYFCARLSDSNTEAFFGQGTRLTVV.

This clone was seen only once. The chain employs TRBV11-2 and TRBJ2-7; D is perhaps TRBD1 (5 bases). From germline, CDR1 is SGHAT and CDR2 FQNNGV. The CDR3 is made up of 15 amino acids. The germline V and J ends were trimmed by 1 base and 4 bases, with 14 bases remaining between them. CDR3 residues: CASSLGVGPGYEQYF. CDR3 nucleotide sequence: TGTGCCAGCAGCTTAGGGGTAGGCCCAGGGTACGAGCAGTACTTC.

This clone was counted a single time. This chain uses TRBV9 with TRBJ2-1; 15 bases align to TRBD2. This CDR3 contains 15 residues. V lost 3 bases, J lost 10 bases, and 5 bases stayed unmatched. Per the germline V gene, CDR1 is SGDLS and CDR2 is YYNGEE. CDR3 in amino acids: CASSAGTSGRMEQFF. The CDR3 nucleotides read TGTGCCAGCAGCGCCGGGACTAGCGGGAGGATGGAGCAGTTCTTC.